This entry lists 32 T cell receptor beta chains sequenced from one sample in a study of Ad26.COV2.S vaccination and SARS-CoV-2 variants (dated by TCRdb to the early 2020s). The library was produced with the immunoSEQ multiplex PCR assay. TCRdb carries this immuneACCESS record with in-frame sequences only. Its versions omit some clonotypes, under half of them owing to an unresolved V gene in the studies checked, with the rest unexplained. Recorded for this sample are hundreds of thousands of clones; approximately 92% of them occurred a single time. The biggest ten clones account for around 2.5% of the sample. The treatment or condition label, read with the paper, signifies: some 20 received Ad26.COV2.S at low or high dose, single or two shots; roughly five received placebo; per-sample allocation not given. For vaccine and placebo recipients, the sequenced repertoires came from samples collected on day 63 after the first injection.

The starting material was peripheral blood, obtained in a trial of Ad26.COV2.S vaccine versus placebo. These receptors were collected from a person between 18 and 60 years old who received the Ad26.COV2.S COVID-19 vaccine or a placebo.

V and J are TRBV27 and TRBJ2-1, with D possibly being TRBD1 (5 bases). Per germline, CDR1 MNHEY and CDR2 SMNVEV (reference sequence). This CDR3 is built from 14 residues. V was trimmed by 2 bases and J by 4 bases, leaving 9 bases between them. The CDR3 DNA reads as TGTGCCAGCAGTTTAAGACAGACGTACAATGAGCAGTTCTTC. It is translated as CASSLRQTYNEQFF.

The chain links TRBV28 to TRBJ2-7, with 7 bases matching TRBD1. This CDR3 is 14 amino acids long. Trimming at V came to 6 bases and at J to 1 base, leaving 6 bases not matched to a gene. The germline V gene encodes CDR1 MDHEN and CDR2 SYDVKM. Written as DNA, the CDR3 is TGTGCCAGCAGGACACCGGGACAGTCCTACGAGCAGTACGTC. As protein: CASRTPGQSYEQYV.

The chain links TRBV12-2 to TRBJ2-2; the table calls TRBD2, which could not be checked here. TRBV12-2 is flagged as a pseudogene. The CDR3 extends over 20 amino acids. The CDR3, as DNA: TGTGCAAGTCGCTTAGCGAGTGGGAGGGCCCTTTTTTTTGGGACCGGGGAGCTGTTTTTT. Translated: CASRLASGRALFFGTGELFF.

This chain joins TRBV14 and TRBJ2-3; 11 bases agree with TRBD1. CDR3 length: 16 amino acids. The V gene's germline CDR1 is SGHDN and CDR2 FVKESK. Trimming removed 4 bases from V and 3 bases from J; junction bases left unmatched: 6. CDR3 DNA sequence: TGTGCCAGCAGCCTGGACAGGGGGCGGATGACAGATACGCAGTATTTT. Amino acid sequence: CASSLDRGRMTDTQYF. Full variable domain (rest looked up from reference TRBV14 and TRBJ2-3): EAGVTQFPSHSVIEKGQTVTLRCDPISGHDNLYWYRRVMGKEIKFLLHFVKESKQDESGMPNNRFLAERTGGTYSTLKVQPAELEDSGVYFCASSLDRGRMTDTQYFGPGTRLTVL.

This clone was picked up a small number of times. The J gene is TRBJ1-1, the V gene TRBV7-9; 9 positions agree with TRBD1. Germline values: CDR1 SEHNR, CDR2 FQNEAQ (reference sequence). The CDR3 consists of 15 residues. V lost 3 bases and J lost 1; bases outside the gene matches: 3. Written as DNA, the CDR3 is TGTGCCAGCAGCTTCCTGACAGGGGGGAACACTGAAGCTTTCTTT. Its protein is CASSFLTGGNTEAFF. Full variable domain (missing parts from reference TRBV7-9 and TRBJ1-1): DTGVSQNPRHKITKRGQNVTFRCDPISEHNRLYWYRQTLGQGPEFLTYFQNEAQLEKSRLLSDRFSAERPKGSFSTLEIQRTEQGDSAMYLCASSFLTGGNTEAFFGQGTRLTVV.

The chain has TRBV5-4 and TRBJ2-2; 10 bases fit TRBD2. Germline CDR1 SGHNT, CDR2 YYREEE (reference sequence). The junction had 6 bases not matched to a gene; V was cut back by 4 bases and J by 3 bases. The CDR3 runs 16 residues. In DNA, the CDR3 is TGTGCCAGCAGCACGGTAGCGGGGGGTGACACCGGGGAGCTGTTTTTT. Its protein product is CASSTVAGGDTGELFF. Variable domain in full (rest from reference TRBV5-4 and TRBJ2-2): ETGVTQSPTHLIKTRGQQVTLRCSSQSGHNTVSWYQQALGQGPQFIFQYYREEENGRGNFPPRFSGLQFPNYSSELNVNALELDDSALYLCASSTVAGGDTGELFFGEGSRLTVL.

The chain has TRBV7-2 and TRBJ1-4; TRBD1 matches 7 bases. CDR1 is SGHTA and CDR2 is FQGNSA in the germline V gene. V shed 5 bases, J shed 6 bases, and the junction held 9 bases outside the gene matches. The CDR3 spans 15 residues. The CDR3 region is CASSPWTGIDEKLFF. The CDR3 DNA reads TGTGCCAGCAGCCCGTGGACAGGCATCGATGAAAAACTGTTTTTT.

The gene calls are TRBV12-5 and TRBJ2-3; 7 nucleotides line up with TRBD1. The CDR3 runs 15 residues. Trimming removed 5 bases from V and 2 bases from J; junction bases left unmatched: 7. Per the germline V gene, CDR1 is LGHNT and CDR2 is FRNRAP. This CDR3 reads CASGTGQVITDTQYF. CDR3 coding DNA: TGTGCTAGTGGTACCGGACAGGTAATCACAGATACGCAGTATTTT.

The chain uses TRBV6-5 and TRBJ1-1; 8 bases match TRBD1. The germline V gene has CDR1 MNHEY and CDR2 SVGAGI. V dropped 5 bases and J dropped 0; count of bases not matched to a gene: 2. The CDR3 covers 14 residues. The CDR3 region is CASSNRGMNTEAFF. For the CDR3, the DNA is TGTGCCAGCAGTAACAGGGGGATGAACACTGAAGCTTTCTTT.

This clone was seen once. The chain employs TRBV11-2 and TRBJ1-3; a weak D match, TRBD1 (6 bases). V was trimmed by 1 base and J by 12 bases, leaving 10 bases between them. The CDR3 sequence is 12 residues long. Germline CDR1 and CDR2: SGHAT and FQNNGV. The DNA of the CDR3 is TGTGCCAGCAGCTTAGTCCCAGGGGACATATATTTT. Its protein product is CASSLVPGDIYF.

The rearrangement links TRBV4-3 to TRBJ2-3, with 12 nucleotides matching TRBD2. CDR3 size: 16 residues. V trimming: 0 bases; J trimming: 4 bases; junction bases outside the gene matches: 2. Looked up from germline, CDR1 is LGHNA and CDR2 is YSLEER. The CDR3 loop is CASSQDRLAGADTQYF. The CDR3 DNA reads TGCGCCAGCAGCCAAGATAGACTAGCGGGAGCAGATACGCAGTATTTT.

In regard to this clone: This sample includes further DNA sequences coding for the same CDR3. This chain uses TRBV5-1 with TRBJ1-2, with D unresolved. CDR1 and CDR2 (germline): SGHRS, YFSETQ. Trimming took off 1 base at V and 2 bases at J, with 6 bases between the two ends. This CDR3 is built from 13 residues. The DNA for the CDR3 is TGCGCCAGCAGCTTGACAGAGAACTATGGCTACACCTTC. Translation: CASSLTENYGYTF.

CDR3 sequence: CASSPLRGQLNTEAFF. The CDR3 bases are TGTGCCAGCTCACCGCTTCGGGGACAGCTGAACACTGAAGCTTTCTTT. The rearrangement joins TRBV18 to TRBJ1-1; TRBD1 matches 7 bases. V was pared by 3 bases and J by 0 bases, with 7 bases of the junction left unmatched. This CDR3 contains 16 residues. Germline V gene data show CDR1 as KGHSH and CDR2 as LQKENI.

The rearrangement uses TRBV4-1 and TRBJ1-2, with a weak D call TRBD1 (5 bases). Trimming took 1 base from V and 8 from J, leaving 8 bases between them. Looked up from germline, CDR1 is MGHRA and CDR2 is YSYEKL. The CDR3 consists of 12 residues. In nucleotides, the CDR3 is TGCGCCAGCAGCCAAGTTGGGGGGGGCTACACCTTC. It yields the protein CASSQVGGGYTF.

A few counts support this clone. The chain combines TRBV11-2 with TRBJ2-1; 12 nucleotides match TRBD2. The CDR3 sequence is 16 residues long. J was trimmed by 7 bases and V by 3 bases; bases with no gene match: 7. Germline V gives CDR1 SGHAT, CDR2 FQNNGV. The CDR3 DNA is TGTGCCAGCAGCTTCCAGACTAGCGGGGGACTGAATGAGCAGTTCTTC. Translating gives CASSFQTSGGLNEQFF.

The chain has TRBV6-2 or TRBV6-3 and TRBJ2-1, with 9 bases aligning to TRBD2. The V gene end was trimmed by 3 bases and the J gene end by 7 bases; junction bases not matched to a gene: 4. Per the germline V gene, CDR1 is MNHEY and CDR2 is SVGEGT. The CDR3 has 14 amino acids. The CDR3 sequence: CASSYPGLANEQFF. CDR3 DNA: TGTGCCAGCAGTTATCCGGGACTAGCAAATGAGCAGTTCTTC.

This CDR3 is CASSLKGGTHTNNSPLHF. Here the CDR3 DNA reads TGCGCCAGCAGCTTAAAAGGAGGGACCCACACCAATAATTCACCCCTCCACTTT. V gene TRBV5-1 combines with J gene TRBJ1-6, with D possibly matching TRBD1 (5 bases). Trimming took off 2 bases at V and 5 bases at J, with 20 bases between the two ends. CDR3 length: 18 amino acids. Looked up from germline, CDR1 is SGHRS and CDR2 is YFSETQ.

In DNA, the CDR3 is TGTGCCATCAGTGAGGTGGGAAGAGGGTTCGATGAGCAGTTCTTC. Protein: CAISEVGRGFDEQFF. The chain employs TRBV10-3 and TRBJ2-1; maybe TRBD2 (5 bases). With 2 bases removed from V and 8 bases from J, the gap between germline ends came to 16 bases. This CDR3 comprises 15 residues. Germline V lookup: CDR1 ENHRY, CDR2 SYGVKD.

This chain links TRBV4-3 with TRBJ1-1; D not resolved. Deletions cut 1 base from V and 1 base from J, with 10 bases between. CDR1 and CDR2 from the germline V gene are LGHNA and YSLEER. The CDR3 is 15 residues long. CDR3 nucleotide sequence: TGCGCCAGCAGCCAAGTTTGGACGGCGAACACTGAAGCTTTCTTT. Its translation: CASSQVWTANTEAFF.

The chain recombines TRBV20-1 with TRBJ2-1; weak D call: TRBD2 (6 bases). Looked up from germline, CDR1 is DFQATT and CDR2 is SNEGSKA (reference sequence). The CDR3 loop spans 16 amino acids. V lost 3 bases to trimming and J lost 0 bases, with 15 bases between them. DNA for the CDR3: TGCAGTGCTAGTGGGGGGTCCGCCAACTCCTACAATGAGCAGTTCTTC. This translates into CSASGGSANSYNEQFF.

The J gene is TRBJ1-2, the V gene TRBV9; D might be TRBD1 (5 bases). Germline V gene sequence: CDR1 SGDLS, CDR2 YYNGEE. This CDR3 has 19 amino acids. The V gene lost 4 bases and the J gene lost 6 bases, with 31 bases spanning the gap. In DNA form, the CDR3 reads TGTGCCAGCAGCCAATTAGCCTTACGTGACGGGGCCCAAAAGGATGGCTACACCTTC. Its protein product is CASSQLALRDGAQKDGYTF.

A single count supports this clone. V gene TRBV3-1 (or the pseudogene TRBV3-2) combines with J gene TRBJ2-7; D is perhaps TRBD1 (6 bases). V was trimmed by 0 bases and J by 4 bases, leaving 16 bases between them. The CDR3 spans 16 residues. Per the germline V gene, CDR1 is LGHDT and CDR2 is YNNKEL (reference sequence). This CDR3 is CASSQDLQGYGYEQYF. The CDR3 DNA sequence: TGTGCCAGCAGCCAAGATCTACAGGGCTATGGGTACGAGCAGTACTTC.

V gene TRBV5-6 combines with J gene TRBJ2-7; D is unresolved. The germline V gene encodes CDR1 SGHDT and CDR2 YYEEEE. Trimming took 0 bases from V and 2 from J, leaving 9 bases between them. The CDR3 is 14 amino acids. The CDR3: CASSLVRKPYEQYF. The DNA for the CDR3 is TGTGCCAGCAGCTTGGTCAGAAAACCCTACGAGCAGTACTTC.

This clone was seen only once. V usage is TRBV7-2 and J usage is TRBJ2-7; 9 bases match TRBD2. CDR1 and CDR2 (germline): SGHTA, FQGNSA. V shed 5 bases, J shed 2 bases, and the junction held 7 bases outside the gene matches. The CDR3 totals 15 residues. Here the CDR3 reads CASSVSSGSPYEQYV. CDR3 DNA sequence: TGTGCCAGCAGCGTCAGTAGCGGGAGCCCCTACGAGCAGTACGTC.

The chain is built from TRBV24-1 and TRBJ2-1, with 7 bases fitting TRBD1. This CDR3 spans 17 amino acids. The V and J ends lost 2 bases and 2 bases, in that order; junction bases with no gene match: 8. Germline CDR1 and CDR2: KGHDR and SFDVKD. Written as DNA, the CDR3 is TGTGCCACCAGTGATTCTTTTCCGGGACAGACCTACAATGAGCAGTTCTTC. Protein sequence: CATSDSFPGQTYNEQFF.

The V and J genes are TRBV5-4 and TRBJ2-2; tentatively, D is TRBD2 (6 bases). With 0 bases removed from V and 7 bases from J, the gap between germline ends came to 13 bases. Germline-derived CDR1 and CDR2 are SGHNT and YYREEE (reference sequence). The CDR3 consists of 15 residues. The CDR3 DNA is TGTGCCAGCAGCTTGGATGGCGGGGTGGACGGGGAGCTGTTTTTT. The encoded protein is CASSLDGGVDGELFF.

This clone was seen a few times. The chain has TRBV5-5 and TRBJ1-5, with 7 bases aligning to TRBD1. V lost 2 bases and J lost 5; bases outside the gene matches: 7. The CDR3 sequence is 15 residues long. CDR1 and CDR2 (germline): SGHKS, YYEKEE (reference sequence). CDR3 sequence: CASSFFPQGDQPQHF. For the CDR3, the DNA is TGTGCCAGCAGCTTCTTTCCCCAGGGGGATCAGCCCCAGCATTTT.

CDR3 residues: CASSFGLAGVETQYF. The CDR3 nucleotides read TGTGCCAGCAGTTTCGGACTAGCGGGAGTAGAGACCCAGTACTTC. The chain uses TRBV9 and TRBJ2-5; 13 positions agree with TRBD2. Losses at the gene ends were 5 bases for V and 4 bases for J; bases not matched to a gene: 5. The germline CDR1 and CDR2 sequences are SGDLS and YYNGEE. CDR3 size: 15 residues. Based on the CDR3 plus reference TRBV9 and TRBJ2-5, the full variable domain is DSGVTQTPKHLITATGQRVTLRCSPRSGDLSVYWYQQSLDQGLQFLIQYYNGEERAKGNILERFSAQQFPDLHSELNLSSLELGDSALYFCASSFGLAGVETQYFGPGTRLLVL.

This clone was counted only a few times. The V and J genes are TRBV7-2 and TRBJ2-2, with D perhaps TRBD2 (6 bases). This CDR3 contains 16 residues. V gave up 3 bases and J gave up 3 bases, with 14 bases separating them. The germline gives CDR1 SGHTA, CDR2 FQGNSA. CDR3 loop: CASSLRPPGDTGELFF. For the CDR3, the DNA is TGTGCCAGCAGCTTGAGACCCCCGGGGGACACCGGGGAGCTGTTTTTT.

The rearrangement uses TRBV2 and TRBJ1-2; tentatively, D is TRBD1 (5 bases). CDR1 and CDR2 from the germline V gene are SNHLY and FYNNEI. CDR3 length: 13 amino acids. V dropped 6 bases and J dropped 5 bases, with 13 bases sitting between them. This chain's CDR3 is CASSRQSVYGYTF. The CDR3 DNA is TGTGCCAGCAGCCGACAGTCCGTATATGGCTACACCTTC.

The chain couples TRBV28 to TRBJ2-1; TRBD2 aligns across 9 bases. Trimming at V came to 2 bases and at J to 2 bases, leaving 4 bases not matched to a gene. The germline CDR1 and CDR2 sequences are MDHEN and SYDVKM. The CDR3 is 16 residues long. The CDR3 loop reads CASSLSGGPTYNEQFF. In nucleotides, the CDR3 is TGTGCCAGCAGTTTAAGCGGGGGGCCCACCTACAATGAGCAGTTCTTC.

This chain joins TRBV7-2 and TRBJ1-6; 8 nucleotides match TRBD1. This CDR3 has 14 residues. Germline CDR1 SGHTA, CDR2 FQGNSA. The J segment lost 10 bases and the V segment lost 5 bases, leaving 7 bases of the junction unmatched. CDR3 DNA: TGTGCCAGCAGCCGCGGACAGGGAGGCTCACCCCTCCACTTT. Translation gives CASSRGQGGSPLHF. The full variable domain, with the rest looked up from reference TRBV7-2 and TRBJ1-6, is GAGVSQSPSNKVTEKGKDVELRCDPISGHTALYWYRQSLGQGLEFLIYFQGNSAPDKSGLPSDRFSAERTGGSVSTLTIQRTQQEDSAVYLCASSRGQGGSPLHFGNGTRLTVT.